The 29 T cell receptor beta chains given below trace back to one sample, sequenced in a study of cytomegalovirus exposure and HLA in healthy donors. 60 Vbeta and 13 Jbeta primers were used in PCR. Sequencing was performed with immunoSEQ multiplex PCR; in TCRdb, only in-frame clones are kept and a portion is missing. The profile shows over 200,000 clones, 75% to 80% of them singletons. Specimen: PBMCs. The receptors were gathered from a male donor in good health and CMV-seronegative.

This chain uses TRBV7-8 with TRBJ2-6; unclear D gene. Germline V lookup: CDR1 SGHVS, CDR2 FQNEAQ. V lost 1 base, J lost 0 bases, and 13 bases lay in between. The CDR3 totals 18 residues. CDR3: CASSLEEKRNSGANVLTF. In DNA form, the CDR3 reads TGTGCCAGCAGCTTAGAGGAGAAACGGAACTCTGGGGCCAACGTCCTGACTTTC.

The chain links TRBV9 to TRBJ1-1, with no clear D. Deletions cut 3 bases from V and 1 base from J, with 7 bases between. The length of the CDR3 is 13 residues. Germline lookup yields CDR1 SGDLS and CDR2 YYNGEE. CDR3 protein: CASSDTANTEAFF. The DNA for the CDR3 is TGTGCCAGCAGCGATACAGCGAACACTGAAGCTTTCTTT.

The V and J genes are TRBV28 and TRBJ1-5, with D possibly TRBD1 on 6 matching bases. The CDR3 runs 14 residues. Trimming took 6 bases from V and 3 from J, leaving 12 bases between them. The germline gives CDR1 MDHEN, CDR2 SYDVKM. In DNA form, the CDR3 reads TGTGCCAGCAGGCCTACAGGGTCCAATCAGCCCCAGCATTTT. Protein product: CASRPTGSNQPQHF.

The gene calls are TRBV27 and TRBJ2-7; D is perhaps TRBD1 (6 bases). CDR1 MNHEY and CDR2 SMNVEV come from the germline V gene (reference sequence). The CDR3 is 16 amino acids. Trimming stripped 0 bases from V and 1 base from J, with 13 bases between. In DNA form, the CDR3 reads TGTGCCAGCAGTTTATCGAAGGGGGTAAGGTCCTACGAGCAGTACTTC. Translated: CASSLSKGVRSYEQYF.

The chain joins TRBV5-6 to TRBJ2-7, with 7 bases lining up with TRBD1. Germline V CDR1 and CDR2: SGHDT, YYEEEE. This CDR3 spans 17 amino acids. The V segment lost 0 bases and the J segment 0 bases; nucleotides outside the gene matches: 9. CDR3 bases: TGTGCCAGCAGCTTGGATAGACAGGGTGAACTCTCCTACGAGCAGTACTTC. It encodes CASSLDRQGELSYEQYF. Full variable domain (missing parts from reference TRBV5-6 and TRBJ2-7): DAGVTQSPTHLIKTRGQQVTLRCSPKSGHDTVSWYQQALGQGPQFIFQYYEEEERQRGNFPDRFSGHQFPNYSSELNVNALLLGDSALYLCASSLDRQGELSYEQYFGPGTRLTVT.

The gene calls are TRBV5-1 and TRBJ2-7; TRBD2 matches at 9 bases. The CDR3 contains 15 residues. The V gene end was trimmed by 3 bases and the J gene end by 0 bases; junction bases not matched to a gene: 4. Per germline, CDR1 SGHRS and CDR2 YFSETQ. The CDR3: CASSSSGVSSYEQYF. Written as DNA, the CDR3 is TGCGCCAGCAGCTCTAGCGGGGTTAGCTCCTACGAGCAGTACTTC.

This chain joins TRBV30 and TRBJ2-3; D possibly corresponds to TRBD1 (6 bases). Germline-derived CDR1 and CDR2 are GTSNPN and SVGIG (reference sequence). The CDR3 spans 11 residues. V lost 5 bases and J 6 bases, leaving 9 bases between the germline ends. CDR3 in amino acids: CAWAQGDTQYF. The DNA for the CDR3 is TGTGCCTGGGCCCAGGGGGATACGCAGTATTTT. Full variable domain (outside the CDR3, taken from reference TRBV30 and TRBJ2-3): SQTIHQWPATLVQPVGSPLSLECTVEGTSNPNLYWYRQAAGRGLQLLFYSVGIGQISSEVPQNLSASRPQDRQFILSSKKLLLSDSGFYLCAWAQGDTQYFGPGTRLTVL.

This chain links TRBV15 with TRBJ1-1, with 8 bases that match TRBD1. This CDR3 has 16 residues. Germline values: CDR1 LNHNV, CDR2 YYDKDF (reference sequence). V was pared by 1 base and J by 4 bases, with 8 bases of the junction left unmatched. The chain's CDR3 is CATSRVRGTGGTEAFF. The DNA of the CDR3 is TGTGCCACCAGCAGAGTGAGAGGGACAGGCGGCACTGAAGCTTTCTTT.

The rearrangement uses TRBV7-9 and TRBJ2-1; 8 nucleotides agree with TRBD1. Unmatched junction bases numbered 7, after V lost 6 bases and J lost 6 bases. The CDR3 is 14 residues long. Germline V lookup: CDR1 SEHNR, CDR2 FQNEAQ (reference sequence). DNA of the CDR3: TGTGCCAGCAGGGTGGACAGGGAAGGCAATGAGCAGTTCTTC. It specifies CASRVDREGNEQFF.

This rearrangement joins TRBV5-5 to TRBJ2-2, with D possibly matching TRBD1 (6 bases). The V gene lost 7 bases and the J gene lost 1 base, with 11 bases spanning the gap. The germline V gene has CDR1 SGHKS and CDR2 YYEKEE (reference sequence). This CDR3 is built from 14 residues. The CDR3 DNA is TGTGCCAGCCTCGGGACAATGAACACCGGGGAGCTGTTTTTT. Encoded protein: CASLGTMNTGELFF.

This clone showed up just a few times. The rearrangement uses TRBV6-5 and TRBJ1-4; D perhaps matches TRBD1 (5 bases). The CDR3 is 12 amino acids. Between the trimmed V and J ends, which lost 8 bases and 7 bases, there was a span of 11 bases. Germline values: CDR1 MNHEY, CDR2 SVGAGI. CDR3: CASGTFVEKLFF. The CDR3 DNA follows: TGTGCCAGCGGGACTTTTGTTGAAAAACTGTTTTTT.

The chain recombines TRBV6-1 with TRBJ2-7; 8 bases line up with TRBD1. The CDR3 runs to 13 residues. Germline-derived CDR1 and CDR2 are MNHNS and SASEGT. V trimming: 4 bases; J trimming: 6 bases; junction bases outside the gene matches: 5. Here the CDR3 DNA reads TGTGCCAGCAGTGCCAGGACAGGGTTCGAGCAGTACTTC. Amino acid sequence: CASSARTGFEQYF.

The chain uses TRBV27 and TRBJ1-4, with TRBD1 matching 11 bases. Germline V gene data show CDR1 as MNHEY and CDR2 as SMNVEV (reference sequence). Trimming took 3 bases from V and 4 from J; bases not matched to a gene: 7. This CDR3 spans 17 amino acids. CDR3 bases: TGTGCCAGCAGTTTGGAGGACAGGGGGCAGGTTAATGAAAAACTGTTTTTT. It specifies CASSLEDRGQVNEKLFF.

The CDR3 reads CASSLGYNNEQFF. The DNA of the CDR3 is TGCGCCAGCAGTCTCGGGTATAACAATGAGCAGTTCTTC. The V gene is TRBV5-1, the J gene TRBJ2-1; D remains ambiguous. The CDR3 runs to 13 residues. CDR1 and CDR2 from the germline V gene are SGHRS and YFSETQ. Trimming cost V 5 bases and J 5 bases, with 11 bases left between them.

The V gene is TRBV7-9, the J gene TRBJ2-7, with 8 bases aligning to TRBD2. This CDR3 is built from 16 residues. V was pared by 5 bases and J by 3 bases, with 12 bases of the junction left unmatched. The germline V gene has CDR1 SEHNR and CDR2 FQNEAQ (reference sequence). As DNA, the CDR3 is TGTGCCAGCAGCCTAAAAGGCGAGCGGGGGAACTACGAGCAGTACTTC. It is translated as CASSLKGERGNYEQYF. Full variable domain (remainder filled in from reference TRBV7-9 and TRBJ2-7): DTGVSQNPRHKITKRGQNVTFRCDPISEHNRLYWYRQTLGQGPEFLTYFQNEAQLEKSRLLSDRFSAERPKGSFSTLEIQRTEQGDSAMYLCASSLKGERGNYEQYFGPGTRLTVT.

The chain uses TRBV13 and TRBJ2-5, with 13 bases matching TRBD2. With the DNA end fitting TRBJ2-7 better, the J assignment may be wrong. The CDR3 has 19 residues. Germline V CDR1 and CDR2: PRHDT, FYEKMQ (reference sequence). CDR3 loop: CASSLGATSGGSVIHEQYF. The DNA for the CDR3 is TGTGCCAGCAGCTTGGGGGCGACTAGCGGGGGGTCCGTTATCCACGAGCAGTACTTC.

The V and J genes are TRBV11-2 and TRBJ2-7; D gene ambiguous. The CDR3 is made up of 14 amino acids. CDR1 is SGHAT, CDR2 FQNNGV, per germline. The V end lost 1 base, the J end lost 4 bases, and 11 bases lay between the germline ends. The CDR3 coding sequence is TGTGCCAGCAGCTTAGTTCCCGCTATGTACGAGCAGTACTTC. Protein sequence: CASSLVPAMYEQYF. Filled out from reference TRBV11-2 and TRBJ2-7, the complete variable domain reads EAGVAQSPRYKIIEKRQSVAFWCNPISGHATLYWYQQILGQGPKLLIQFQNNGVVDDSQLPKDRFSAERLKGVDSTLKIQPAKLEDSAVYLCASSLVPAMYEQYFGPGTRLTVT.

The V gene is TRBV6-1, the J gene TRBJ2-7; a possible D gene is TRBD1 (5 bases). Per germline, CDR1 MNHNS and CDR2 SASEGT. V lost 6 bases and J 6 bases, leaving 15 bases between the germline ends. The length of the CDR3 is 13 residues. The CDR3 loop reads CASSHSGLREQYF. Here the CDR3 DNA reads TGTGCCAGCAGCCATTCAGGGCTGCGCGAGCAGTACTTC.

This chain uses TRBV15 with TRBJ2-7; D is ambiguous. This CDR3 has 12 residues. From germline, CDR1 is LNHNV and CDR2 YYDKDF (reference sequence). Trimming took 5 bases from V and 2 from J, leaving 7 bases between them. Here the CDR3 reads CATSSLTYEQYF. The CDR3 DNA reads TGTGCCACCAGCTCACTCACCTACGAGCAGTACTTC.

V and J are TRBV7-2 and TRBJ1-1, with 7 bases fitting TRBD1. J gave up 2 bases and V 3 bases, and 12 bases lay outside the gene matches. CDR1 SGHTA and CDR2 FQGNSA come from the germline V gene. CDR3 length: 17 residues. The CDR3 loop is CASSLHRQGILNTEAFF. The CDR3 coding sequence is TGTGCCAGCAGCTTGCATCGACAGGGAATACTTAACACTGAAGCTTTCTTT.

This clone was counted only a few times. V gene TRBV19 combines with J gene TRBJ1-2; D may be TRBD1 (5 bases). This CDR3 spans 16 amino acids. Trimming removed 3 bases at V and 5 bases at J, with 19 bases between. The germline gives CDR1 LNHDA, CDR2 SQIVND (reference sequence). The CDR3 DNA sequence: TGTGCCAGTAGTATTGGGGCGAGCCCTGCGCTTTATGGCTACACCTTC. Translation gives CASSIGASPALYGYTF.

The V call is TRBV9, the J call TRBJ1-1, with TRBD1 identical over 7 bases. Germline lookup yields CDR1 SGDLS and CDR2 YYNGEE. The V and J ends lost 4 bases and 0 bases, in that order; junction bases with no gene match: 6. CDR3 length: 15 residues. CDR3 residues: CASSMGGQLNTEAFF. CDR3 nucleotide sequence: TGTGCCAGCAGCATGGGGGGACAGTTGAACACTGAAGCTTTCTTT.

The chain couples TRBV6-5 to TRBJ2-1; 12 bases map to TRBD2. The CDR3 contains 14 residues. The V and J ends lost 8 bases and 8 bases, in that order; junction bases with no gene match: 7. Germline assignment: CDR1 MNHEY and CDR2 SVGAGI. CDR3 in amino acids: CASGSTSGSDEQFF. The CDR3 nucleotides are TGTGCCAGCGGGTCGACTAGCGGGAGTGATGAGCAGTTCTTC.

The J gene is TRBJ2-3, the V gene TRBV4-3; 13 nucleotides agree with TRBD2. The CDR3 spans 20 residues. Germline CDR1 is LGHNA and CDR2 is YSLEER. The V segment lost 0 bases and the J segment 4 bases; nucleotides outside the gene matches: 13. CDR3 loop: CASSQDLRAGLAGAPDTQYF. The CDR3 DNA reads TGCGCCAGCAGCCAAGATCTTAGGGCCGGACTAGCGGGAGCCCCAGATACGCAGTATTTT.

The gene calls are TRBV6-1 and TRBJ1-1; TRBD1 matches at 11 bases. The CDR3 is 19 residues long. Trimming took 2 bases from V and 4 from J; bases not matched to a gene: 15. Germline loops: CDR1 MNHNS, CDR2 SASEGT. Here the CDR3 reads CASSEMGQGDNFFVTEAFF. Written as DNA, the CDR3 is TGTGCCAGCAGTGAAATGGGACAGGGGGATAATTTTTTTGTCACTGAAGCTTTCTTT.

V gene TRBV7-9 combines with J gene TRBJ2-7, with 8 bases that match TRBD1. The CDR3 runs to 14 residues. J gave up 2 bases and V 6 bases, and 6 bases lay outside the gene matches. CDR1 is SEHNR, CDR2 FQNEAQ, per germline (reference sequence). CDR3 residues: CASRPQGAPYEQYF. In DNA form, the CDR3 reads TGTGCCAGCAGACCCCAGGGGGCCCCCTACGAGCAGTACTTC.

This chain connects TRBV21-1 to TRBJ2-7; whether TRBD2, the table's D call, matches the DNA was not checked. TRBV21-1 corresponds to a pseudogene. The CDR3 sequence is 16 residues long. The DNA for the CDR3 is TGTGCCAGCAGCACCACCACTAGCGGGGGGGCCCCCGAGCAGTACTTC. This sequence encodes CASSTTTSGGAPEQYF.

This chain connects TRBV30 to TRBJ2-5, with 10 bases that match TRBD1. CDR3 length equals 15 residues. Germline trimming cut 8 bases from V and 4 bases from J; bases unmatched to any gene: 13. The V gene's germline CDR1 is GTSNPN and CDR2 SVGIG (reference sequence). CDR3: CAGTGELRMGETQYF. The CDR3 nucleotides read TGTGCCGGGACAGGGGAACTCAGGATGGGAGAGACCCAGTACTTC.

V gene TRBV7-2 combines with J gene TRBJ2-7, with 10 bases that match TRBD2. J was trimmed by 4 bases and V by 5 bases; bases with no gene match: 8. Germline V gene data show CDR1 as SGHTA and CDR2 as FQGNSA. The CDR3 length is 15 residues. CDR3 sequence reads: CASSHGTSAAYEQYF. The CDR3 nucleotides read TGTGCCAGCAGCCACGGGACTAGCGCTGCTTACGAGCAGTACTTC. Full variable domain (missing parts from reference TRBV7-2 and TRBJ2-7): GAGVSQSPSNKVTEKGKDVELRCDPISGHTALYWYRQSLGQGLEFLIYFQGNSAPDKSGLPSDRFSAERTGGSVSTLTIQRTQQEDSAVYLCASSHGTSAAYEQYFGPGTRLTVT.